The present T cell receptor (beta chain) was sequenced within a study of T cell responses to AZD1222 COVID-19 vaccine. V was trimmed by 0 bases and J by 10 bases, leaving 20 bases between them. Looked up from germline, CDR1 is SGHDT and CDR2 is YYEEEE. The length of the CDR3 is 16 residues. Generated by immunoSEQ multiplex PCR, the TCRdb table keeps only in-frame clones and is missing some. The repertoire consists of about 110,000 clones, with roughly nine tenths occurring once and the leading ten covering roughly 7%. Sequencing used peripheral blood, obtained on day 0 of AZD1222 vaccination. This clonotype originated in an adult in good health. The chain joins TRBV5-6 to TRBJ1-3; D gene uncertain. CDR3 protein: CASSLGAVGDTRTIYF. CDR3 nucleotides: TGTGCCAGCAGCTTGGGGGCTGTGGGTGACACTCGGACCATATATTTT.